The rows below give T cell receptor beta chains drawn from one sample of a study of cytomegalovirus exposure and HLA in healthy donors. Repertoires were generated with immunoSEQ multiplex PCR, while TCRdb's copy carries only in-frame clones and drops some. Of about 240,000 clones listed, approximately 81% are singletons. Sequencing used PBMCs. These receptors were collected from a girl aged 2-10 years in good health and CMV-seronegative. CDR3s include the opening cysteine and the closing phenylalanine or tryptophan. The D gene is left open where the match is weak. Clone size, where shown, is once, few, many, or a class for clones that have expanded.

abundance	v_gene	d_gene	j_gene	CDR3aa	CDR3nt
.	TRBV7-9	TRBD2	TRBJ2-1	CASSPAGGAYNEQFF	TGTGCCAGCAGCCCAGCGGGAGGCGCCTACAATGAGCAGTTCTTC
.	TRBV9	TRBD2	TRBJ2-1	CASSVNLAGDPSYNEQFF	TGTGCCAGCAGCGTAAACCTAGCGGGAGATCCCTCCTACAATGAGCAGTTCTTC
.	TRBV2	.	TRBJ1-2	CASYTALDLNYGYTF	TGTGCCAGCTATACAGCCTTAGACCTTAACTATGGCTACACCTTC
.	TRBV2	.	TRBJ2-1	CASSTLGGSYNEQFF	TGTGCCAGCAGCACTCTAGGAGGGTCCTACAATGAGCAGTTCTTC
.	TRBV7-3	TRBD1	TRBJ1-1	CASSLQGARTEAFF	TGTGCCAGCAGCTTACAGGGGGCGCGGACTGAAGCTTTCTTT
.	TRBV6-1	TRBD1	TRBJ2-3	CASHLDRGNTDTQYF	TGTGCCTCACATCTGGACAGGGGAAACACAGATACGCAGTATTTT
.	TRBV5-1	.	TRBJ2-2	CASSRTGMDTGELFF	TGCGCCAGCAGCCGAACAGGGATGGACACCGGGGAGCTGTTTTTT
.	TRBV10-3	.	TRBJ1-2	CAISDRAFYGYTF	TGTGCCATCAGTGACAGGGCATTCTATGGCTACACCTTC
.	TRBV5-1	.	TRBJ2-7	CASSRWGRGDEQYF	TGCGCCAGCAGCCGCTGGGGGCGCGGAGACGAGCAGTACTTC
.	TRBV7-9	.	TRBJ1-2	CASSRPGFGYTF	TGTGCCAGCAGCCGCCCGGGGTTTGGCTACACCTTC
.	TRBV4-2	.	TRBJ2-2	CASSQDERIGELFF	TGTGCCAGCAGCCAGGATGAGCGGATCGGGGAGCTGTTTTTT
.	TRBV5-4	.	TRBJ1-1	CASSRGRDTEAFF	TGTGCCAGCAGCCGTGGCCGGGACACTGAAGCTTTCTTT
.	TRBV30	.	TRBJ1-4	CAGRRSNEKLFF	TGTGCCGGAAGACGGAGTAATGAAAAACTGTTTTTT
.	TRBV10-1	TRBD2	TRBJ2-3	CASSLGLAGVDTQYF	TGCGCCAGCAGTCTGGGACTAGCGGGAGTAGATACGCAGTATTTT
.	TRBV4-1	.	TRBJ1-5	CASSRYRVGNQPQHF	TGCGCCAGCAGCCGTTACAGGGTTGGCAATCAGCCCCAGCATTTT
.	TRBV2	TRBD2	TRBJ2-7	CASSDPGGNSYEQYF	TGTGCCAGCAGTGATCCGGGGGGGAACTCCTACGAGCAGTACTTC
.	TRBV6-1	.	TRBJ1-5	CASSENSRRGHPPSVQPQHF	TGTGCCAGCAGTGAAAATTCCCGCCGGGGACACCCTCCTTCGGTGCAGCCCCAGCATTTT
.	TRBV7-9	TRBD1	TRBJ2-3	CASSARTGSTDTQYF	TGTGCCAGCTCCGCTAGGACAGGAAGCACAGATACGCAGTATTTT
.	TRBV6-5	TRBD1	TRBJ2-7	CASSSETGEYF	TGTGCCAGCAGTTCCGAGACAGGGGAGTACTTC
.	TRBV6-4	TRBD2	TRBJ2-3	CATILGLAGESTDTQYF	TGTGCCACCATCCTTGGACTAGCGGGAGAAAGCACAGATACGCAGTATTTT
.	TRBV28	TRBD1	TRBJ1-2	CASSLNRGWSGYTF	TGTGCCAGCAGTTTAAACAGGGGGTGGTCCGGCTACACCTTC
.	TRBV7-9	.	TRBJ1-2	CASSRVGASYYGYTF	TGTGCCAGCAGCCGTGTGGGGGCCTCCTACTATGGCTACACCTTC
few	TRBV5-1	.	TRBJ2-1	CASSVSGNPWFF	TGCGCCAGCAGCGTCTCCGGGAATCCTTGGTTCTTC